Sequencing of this T cell receptor (beta chain) was carried out in a study of blood T cells in healthy people across ages. Study-wide context: About one barcoded beta molecule was captured per two T cells (by template switching).

A sample-barcoded 5' primer and a J-beta primer mix were used in a second PCR of roughly 7 to 11 cycles. TCRdb reprocessed the 5' RACE reads via MiXCR and lists one record per CDR3 protein. The data show hundreds of thousands of distinct CDR3 sequences, 20% to 25% seen once. The sample also formed part of further work on T cells of mothers and their children. This second report adds: Nine systemically healthy Caucasian donors: three mothers, six children. There were over 9 million TCR beta CDR3 reads from each mother and several million from each child. Normalized overlap was always slightly, never significantly, higher in related than unrelated mother-child pairs.

This TCR derives from a boy aged 10-17 years in good health. The sample comprised blood.

The CDR3 nucleotides read TGTGCCGGTATCCCGACAGGGAGCACCGGGGAGCTGTTTTTT. It yields the protein CAGIPTGSTGELFF. The gene calls are TRBV11-2 and TRBJ2-2, with TRBD1 matching over 7 bases. The CDR3 is 14 residues long. In germline, CDR1 is SGHAT, CDR2 FQNNGV. The trim removed 11 bases at V and 4 bases at J, leaving 10 bases unmatched.